The 12 T cell receptor beta chains listed next were all sequenced from one sample in a study of T-cell reconstitution after alpha-beta-depleted transplantation in children. Unique molecular identifiers were incorporated during preparation of the TCRbeta library. Each CDR3 protein is one row after TCRdb ran MiXCR on the PCR reads. The sample lists 800,000 to 1,000,000 distinct CDR3 sequences, under 30% occurring once. The sample was PBMCs, mostly from graft donor cells, taken 360 days after TCRalphabeta/CD19-depleted stem cell transplant. These receptors all come from a boy in the first two years of life who had a stem cell transplant for SCID, so the T cells may come from the graft donor.

In this sample, this clonotype turned up a few times. The chain carries TRBV20-1 and TRBJ1-4, with a possible D match to TRBD1 (5 bases). The CDR3 has 15 residues. Germline V gives CDR1 DFQATT, CDR2 SNEGSKA (reference sequence). With 1 base removed from V and 0 bases from J, the gap between germline ends came to 9 bases. The CDR3 DNA sequence: TGCAGTGCTAGAGTTTTGGGGGCAACTAATGAAAAACTGTTTTTT. Translating it yields CSARVLGATNEKLFF.

This clonotype turned up a few times. V is TRBV7-2 and J is TRBJ2-6; TRBD1 matches 8 bases. J lost 2 bases, V lost 4 bases, and 4 bases had no gene match. Germline CDR1 reads SGHTA; CDR2 reads FQGNSA. The CDR3 sequence is 16 residues long. The CDR3 DNA is TGTGCCAGCAGCTCAACAGGGGGTGCTGGGGCCAACGTCCTGACTTTC. This translates into CASSSTGGAGANVLTF.

In its sample, this clonotype was seen a few times. The CDR3 coding sequence is TGCAGCGTTGAAGAGGGGCCCCGGGCAGAGACCCAGTACTTC. Its translation is CSVEEGPRAETQYF. The chain links TRBV29-1 to TRBJ2-5, with D possibly matching TRBD1 (5 bases). This CDR3 region has 14 residues. V shed 0 bases and J shed 4 bases, with 12 bases lying between them. Germline CDR1 SQVTM, CDR2 ANQGSEA.

This clonotype has just a few counts. The chain combines TRBV9 with TRBJ2-7; 11 nucleotides agree with TRBD2. V shed 4 bases and J 0 bases; nucleotides not matched to a gene: 3. The germline V gene encodes CDR1 SGDLS and CDR2 YYNGEE. This CDR3 has 15 residues. In nucleotides, the CDR3 is TGTGCCAGCAGCACTAGCGGGGGCAACTCCTACGAGCAGTACTTC. The encoded protein is CASSTSGGNSYEQYF.

This clonotype has more than one count but fewer than ten. The chain combines TRBV12-5 with TRBJ1-3; no definite D call. This CDR3 comprises 16 residues. V was shortened by 5 bases and J by 0 bases, with 14 bases between the two germline ends. In germline, CDR1 is LGHNT, CDR2 FRNRAP. For the CDR3, the DNA is TGTGCTAGTGGTACCCCCAGGTTCTACTCTGGAAACACCATATATTTT. Its translation is CASGTPRFYSGNTIYF.

The chain couples TRBV12-3 or TRBV12-4 to TRBJ2-7, with unresolved D. V was clipped by 5 bases and J by 2 bases, with 13 bases between them. The CDR3 runs to 14 residues. For the CDR3, the DNA is TGTGCCAGCAGTACTGGCAGAACGACCTACGAGCAGTACTTC. The encoded protein is CASSTGRTTYEQYF.

This clonotype was found a few times. The chain employs TRBV5-1 and TRBJ2-1; D is ambiguous. CDR3 length: 15 amino acids. Germline loops: CDR1 SGHRS, CDR2 YFSETQ. V lost 4 bases to trimming and J lost 8 bases, with 19 bases between them. This CDR3 reads CASSRWTSGVDEQFF. CDR3 sequence (DNA): TGCGCCAGCAGCCGATGGACCTCGGGCGTTGATGAGCAGTTCTTC.

The CDR3 sequence: CASRGEWVNSNQPQHF. CDR3 DNA sequence: TGTGCCAGCAGGGGGGAGTGGGTTAATAGCAATCAGCCCCAGCATTTT. The V call is TRBV28, the J call TRBJ1-5; the D gene is possibly TRBD1 (5 bases). The CDR3 sequence is 16 residues long. Germline-derived CDR1 and CDR2 are MDHEN and SYDVKM. The germline V and J ends were trimmed by 6 bases and 0 bases, with 15 bases remaining between them.

The chain employs TRBV20-1 and TRBJ2-1; D is unresolved. Trimming left V 5 bases short and J 6 bases short, with 11 bases between. The germline gives CDR1 DFQATT, CDR2 SNEGSKA (reference sequence). The CDR3 length is 12 residues. For the CDR3, the DNA is TGCAGTGCTGACCGGACGGGCAATGAGCAGTTCTTC. Its protein is CSADRTGNEQFF.

This chain joins TRBV15 and TRBJ2-3; a possible D gene is TRBD1 (5 bases). V shed 0 bases and J shed 1 base, with 11 bases lying between them. Germline loops: CDR1 LNHNV, CDR2 YYDKDF (reference sequence). The CDR3 loop spans 16 amino acids. The CDR3 here is CATSRDQGTGTDTQYF. CDR3 DNA sequence: TGTGCCACCAGCAGAGATCAGGGCACGGGCACAGATACGCAGTATTTT.

The rearrangement uses TRBV7-9 and TRBJ2-5, with D perhaps assigned TRBD1 or TRBD2 (5 bases each). Trimming pared 2 bases from V and 2 bases from J, leaving 15 bases between. CDR1 is SEHNR, CDR2 FQNEAQ, per germline (reference sequence). CDR3 size: 16 residues. The chain's CDR3 is CASSLHGRGPQETQYF. CDR3 in DNA: TGTGCCAGCAGCTTACATGGCCGGGGCCCACAAGAGACCCAGTACTTC.

This chain connects TRBV27 to TRBJ1-1, with D uncertain. This CDR3 is built from 13 residues. Trimming took 3 bases from V and 1 from J, leaving 6 bases between them. Germline V gene data show CDR1 as MNHEY and CDR2 as SMNVEV (reference sequence). The CDR3 nucleotides read TGTGCCAGCAGTTTGGTTAAGAACACTGAAGCTTTCTTT. Its translation: CASSLVKNTEAFF.